This T cell receptor (beta chain) comes out of a study of shared clonotypes between healthy human individuals. The table came from immunoSEQ multiplex PCR; TCRdb's copy has only in-frame clones and leaves some out. The sample includes about 980,000 clones, around 80% of them seen just once. The CDR3 is 13 residues long. Germline V gives CDR1 GTSNPN, CDR2 SVGIG (reference sequence). V shed 3 bases and J shed 7 bases, with 12 bases lying between them. The receptor comes from a young man in good health. The chain uses TRBV30 and TRBJ2-2; D might be TRBD1 or TRBD2, each matching 6 bases. The sequenced sample was memory CD4+ T cells sorted from blood. Subset denoted: CD45RA-negative fraction. The CDR3 sequence is CAWSRGPVGELFF. CDR3 sequence (DNA): TGTGCCTGGAGCCGGGGGCCCGTCGGGGAGCTGTTTTTT.